This T cell receptor (beta chain) was found in a study of tumor-infiltrating lymphocytes in primary liver carcinoma. Study background: Spanning 30 to 69 years of age, the patients were men and women. General study points: Tumor-adjacent and tumor-blood pairs shared less of their repertoires than tumor region pairs shared. The bulk unsorted samples meant that CD4+ and CD8+ repertoires went uncompared. Tumor specimens were characterized by a significantly higher top-250-clone fraction than blood (p = 0.039).

The CDR3 totals 13 residues. Total RNA amounting to around 530 ng was the source from which TCR beta cDNA was made with a constant-region primer. What produced the TCR beta libraries was three nested multiplex PCR rounds using slightly modified ARM-PCR. The study ran its first two PCR rounds for approximately 11 cycles each, using TRBV1-TRBV30 forward primers and a C-beta reverse primer. TCRdb re-derived calls from the multiplex PCR reads in MiXCR, one entry per CDR3 protein. Here the sample spans about 350,000 distinct CDR3 sequences, around 60% being singletons. About this clonotype: Its antigen remains unknown. A much larger clone sits a single nucleotide away, making a read error possible.

Germline DNA was also extracted, and blood RNA derived from unsorted whole blood. The receptor's source is a man aged 40-50 years with primary liver carcinoma and hepatitis B virus infection. The V and J genes are TRBV12-3 or TRBV12-4 and TRBJ2-1; no clear D. Sequencing used peripheral blood. The DNA of the CDR3 is TGTGCCAACAGTTTTTCTGGGAACAATGAGCAGTTCTTC. It yields the protein CANSFSGNNEQFF.